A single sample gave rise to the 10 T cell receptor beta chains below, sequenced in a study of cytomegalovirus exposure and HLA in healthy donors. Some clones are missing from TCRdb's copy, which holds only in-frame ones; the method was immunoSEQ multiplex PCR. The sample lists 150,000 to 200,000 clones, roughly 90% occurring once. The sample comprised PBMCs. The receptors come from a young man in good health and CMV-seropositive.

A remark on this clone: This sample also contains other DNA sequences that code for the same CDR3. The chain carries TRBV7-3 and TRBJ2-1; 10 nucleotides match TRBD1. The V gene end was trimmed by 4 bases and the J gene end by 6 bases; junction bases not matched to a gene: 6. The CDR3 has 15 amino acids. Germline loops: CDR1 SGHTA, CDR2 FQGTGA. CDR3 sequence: CASSSGTGVVNEQFF. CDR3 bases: TGTGCCAGCAGCTCTGGGACAGGGGTGGTCAATGAGCAGTTCTTC.

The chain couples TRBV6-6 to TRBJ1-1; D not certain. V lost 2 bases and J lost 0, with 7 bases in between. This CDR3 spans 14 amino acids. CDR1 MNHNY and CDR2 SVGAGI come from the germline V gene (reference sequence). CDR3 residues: CASSYGRMNTEAFF. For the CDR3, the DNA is TGTGCCAGCAGTTACGGCAGGATGAACACTGAAGCTTTCTTT.

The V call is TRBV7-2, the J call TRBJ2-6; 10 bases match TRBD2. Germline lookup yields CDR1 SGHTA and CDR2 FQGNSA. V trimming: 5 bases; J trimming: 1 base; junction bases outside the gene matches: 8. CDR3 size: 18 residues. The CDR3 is CASSPGASGSSGANVLTF. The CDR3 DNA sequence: TGTGCCAGCAGCCCCGGTGCTAGCGGGAGTTCTGGGGCCAACGTCCTGACTTTC.

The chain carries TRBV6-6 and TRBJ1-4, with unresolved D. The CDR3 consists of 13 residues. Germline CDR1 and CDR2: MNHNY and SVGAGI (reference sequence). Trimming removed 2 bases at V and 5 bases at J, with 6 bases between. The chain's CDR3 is CASSYPQNEKLFF. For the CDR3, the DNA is TGTGCCAGCAGTTACCCCCAGAATGAAAAACTGTTTTTT.

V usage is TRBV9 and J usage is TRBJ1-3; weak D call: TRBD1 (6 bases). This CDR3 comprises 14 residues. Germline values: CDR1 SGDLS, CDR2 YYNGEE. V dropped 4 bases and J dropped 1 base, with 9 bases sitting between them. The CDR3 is CASSFDRSGNTIYF. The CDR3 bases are TGTGCCAGCAGCTTTGACAGGTCTGGAAACACCATATATTTT.

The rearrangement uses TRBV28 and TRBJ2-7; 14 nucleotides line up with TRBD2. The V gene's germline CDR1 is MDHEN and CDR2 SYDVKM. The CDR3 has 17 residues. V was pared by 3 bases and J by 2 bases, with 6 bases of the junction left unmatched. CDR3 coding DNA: TGTGCCAGCAGTTTCTGGACTAGCGGGAGGCTTCCCTACGAGCAGTACTTC. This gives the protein CASSFWTSGRLPYEQYF.

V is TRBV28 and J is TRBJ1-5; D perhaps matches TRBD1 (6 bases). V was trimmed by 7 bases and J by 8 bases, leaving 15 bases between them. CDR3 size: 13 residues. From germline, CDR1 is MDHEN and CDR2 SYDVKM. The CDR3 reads CASKGGGGEPQHF. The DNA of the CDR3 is TGTGCCAGCAAGGGGGGGGGCGGTGAGCCCCAGCATTTT.

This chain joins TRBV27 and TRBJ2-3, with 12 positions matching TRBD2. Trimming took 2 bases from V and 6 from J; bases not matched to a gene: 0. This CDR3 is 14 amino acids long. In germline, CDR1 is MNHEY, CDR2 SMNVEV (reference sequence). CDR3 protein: CASSLLAGGDTQYF. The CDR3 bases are TGTGCCAGCAGTTTACTAGCGGGAGGGGATACGCAGTATTTT.

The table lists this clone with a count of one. The CDR3 DNA reads TGTGCCTGGTCCACGGGTACGCAGTATTTT. Its protein product is CAWSTGTQYF. V usage is TRBV30 and J usage is TRBJ2-3; D is ambiguous. Trimming left V 5 bases short and J 8 bases short, with 8 bases between. The CDR3 has 10 residues. From germline, CDR1 is GTSNPN and CDR2 SVGIG (reference sequence). The whole variable domain, filled in from reference TRBV30 and TRBJ2-3, reads SQTIHQWPATLVQPVGSPLSLECTVEGTSNPNLYWYRQAAGRGLQLLFYSVGIGQISSEVPQNLSASRPQDRQFILSSKKLLLSDSGFYLCAWSTGTQYFGPGTRLTVL.

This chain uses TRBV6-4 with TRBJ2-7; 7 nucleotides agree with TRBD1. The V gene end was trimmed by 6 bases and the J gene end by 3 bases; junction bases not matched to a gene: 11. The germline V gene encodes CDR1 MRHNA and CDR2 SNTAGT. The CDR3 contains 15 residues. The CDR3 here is CASSRGQVNYYEQYF. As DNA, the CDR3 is TGTGCCAGCAGCAGAGGACAGGTGAATTACTACGAGCAGTACTTC.